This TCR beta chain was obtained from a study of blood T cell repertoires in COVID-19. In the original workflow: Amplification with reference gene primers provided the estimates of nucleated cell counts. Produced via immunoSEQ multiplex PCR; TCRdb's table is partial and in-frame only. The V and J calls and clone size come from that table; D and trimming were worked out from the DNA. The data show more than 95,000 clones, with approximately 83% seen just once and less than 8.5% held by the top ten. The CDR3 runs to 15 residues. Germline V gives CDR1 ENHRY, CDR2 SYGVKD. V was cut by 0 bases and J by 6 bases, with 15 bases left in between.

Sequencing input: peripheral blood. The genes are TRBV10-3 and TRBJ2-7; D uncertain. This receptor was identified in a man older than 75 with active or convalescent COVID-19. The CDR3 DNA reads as TGTGCCATCAGTGAGTCCGTCCCGGGTGCCTCCGAGCAGTACTTC. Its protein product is CAISESVPGASEQYF.